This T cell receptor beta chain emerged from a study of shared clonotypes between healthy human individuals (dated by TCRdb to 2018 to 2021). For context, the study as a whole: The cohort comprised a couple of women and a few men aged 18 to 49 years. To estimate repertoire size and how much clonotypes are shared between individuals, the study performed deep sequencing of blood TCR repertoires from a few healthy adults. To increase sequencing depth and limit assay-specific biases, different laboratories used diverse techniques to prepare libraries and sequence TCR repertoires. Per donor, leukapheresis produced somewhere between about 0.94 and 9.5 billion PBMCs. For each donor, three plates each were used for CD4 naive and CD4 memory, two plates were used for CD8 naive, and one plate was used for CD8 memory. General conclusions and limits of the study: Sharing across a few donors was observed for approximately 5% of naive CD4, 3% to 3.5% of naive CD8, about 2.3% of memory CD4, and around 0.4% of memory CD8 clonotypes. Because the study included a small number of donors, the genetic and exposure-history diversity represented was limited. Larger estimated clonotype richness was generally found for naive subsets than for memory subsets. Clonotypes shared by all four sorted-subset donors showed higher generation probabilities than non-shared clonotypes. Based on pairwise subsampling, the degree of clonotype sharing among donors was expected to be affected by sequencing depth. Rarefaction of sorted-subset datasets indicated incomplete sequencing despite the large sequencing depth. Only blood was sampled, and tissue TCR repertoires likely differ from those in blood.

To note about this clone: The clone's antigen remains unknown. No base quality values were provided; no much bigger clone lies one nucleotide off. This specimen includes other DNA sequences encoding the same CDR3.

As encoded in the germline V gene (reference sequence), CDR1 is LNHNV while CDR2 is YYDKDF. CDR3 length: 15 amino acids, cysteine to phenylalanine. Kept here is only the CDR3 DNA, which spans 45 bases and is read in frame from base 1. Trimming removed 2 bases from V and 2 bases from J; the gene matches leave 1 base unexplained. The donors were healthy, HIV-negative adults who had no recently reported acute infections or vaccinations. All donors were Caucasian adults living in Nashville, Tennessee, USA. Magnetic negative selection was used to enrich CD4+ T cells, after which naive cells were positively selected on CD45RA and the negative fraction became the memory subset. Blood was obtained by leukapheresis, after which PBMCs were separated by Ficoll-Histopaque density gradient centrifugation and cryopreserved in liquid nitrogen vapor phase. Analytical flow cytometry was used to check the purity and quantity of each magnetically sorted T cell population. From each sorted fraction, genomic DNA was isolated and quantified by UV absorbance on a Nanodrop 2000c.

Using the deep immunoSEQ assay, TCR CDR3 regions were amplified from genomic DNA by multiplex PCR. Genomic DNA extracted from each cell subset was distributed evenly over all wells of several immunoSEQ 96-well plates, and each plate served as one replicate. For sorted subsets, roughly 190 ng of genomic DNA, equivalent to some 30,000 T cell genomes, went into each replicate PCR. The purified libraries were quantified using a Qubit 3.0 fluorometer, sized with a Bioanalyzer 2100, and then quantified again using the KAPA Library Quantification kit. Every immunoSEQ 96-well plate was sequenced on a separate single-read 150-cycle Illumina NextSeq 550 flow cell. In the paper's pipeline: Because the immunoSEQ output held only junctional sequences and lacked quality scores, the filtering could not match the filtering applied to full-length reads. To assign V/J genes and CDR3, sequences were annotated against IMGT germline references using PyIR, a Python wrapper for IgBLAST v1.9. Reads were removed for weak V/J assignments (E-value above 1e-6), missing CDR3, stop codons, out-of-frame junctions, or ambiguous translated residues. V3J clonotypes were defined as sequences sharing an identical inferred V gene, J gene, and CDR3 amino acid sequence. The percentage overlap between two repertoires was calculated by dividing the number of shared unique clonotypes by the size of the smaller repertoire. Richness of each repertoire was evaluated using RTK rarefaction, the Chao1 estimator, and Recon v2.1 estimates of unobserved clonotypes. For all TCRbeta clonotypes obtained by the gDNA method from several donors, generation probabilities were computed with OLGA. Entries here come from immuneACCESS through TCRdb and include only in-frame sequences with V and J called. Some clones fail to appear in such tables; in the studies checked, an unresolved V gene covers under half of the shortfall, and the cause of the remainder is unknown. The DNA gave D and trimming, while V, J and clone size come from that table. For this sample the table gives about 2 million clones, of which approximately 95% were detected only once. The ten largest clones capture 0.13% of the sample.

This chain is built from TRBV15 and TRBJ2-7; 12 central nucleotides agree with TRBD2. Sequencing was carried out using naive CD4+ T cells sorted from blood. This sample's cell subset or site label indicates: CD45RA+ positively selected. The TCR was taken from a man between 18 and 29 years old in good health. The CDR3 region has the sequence CATSRRLAGAYEQYF. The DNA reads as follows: TGTGCCACCAGCAGACGACTAGCGGGAGCCTACGAGCAGTACTTC.